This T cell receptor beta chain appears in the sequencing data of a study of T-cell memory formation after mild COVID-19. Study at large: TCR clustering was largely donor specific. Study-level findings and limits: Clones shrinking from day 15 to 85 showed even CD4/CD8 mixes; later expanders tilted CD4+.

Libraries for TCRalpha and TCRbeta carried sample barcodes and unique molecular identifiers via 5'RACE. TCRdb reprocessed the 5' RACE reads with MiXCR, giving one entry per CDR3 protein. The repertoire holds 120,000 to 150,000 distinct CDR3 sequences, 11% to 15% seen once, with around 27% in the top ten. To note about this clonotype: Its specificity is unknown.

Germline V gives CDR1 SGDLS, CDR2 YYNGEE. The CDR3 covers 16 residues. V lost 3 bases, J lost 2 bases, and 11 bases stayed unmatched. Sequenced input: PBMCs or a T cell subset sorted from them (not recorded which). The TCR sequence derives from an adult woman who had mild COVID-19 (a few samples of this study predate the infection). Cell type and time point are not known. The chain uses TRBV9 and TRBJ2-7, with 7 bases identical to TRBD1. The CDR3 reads CASSAGTDRPTYEQYF. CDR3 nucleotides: TGTGCCAGCAGCGCAGGGACAGACCGTCCGACCTACGAGCAGTACTTC.